One and the same sample provided the 7 T cell receptor beta chains below, sequenced in a study of OX40 agonist ivuxolimab in advanced cancers. The repertoire was sequenced with immunoSEQ multiplex PCR; TCRdb's copy has only in-frame clones and lacks some. The table has around 51,000 clones, 88% seen once. This specimen was CD4+ or CD8+ T cells sorted from blood, taken in a trial of the OX40 agonist ivuxolimab. The source is an adult with an advanced solid tumor such as melanoma, head and neck, liver or kidney cancer.

The rearrangement uses TRBV28 and TRBJ2-3; TRBD1 is a possible D gene (6 bases). Germline V gives CDR1 MDHEN, CDR2 SYDVKM. CDR3 length: 18 amino acids. V was trimmed by 0 bases and J by 1 base, leaving 17 bases between them. CDR3 coding DNA: TGTGCCAGCAGTTTATGGCCGACAGGTCGGGCCCGCACAGATACGCAGTATTTT. The encoded protein is CASSLWPTGRARTDTQYF.

The genes are TRBV19 and TRBJ1-3; 7 bases are a match to TRBD1. This CDR3 region has 16 residues. Germline loops: CDR1 LNHDA, CDR2 SQIVND (reference sequence). V trimming: 5 bases; J trimming: 0 bases; junction bases outside the gene matches: 7. CDR3 region: CASSQGQPDSGNTIYF. The CDR3 coding sequence is TGTGCCAGTAGTCAGGGACAGCCGGACTCTGGAAACACCATATATTTT.

V is TRBV30 and J is TRBJ1-2, with TRBD1 identical over 7 bases. V gave up 2 bases and J gave up 4 bases; unmatched junction bases: 10. Germline CDR1 is GTSNPN and CDR2 is SVGIG (reference sequence). The CDR3 has 15 residues. CDR3 DNA sequence: TGTGCCTGGAGTCCTCGAAGGACAGGAATCTATGGCTACACCTTC. Translating it yields CAWSPRRTGIYGYTF.

There are a few counts of this clone. The chain joins TRBV19 to TRBJ1-5, with TRBD1 as a possible D gene (6 bases). Germline values: CDR1 LNHDA, CDR2 SQIVND (reference sequence). This CDR3 is 15 amino acids long. V was shortened by 1 base and J by 3 bases, with 10 bases between the two germline ends. The DNA of the CDR3 is TGTGCCAGTAGTATAGTGGACAGCAACAATCAGCCCCAGCATTTT. Translated, it gives CASSIVDSNNQPQHF.

This clone came up a few times. This sequence joins TRBV10-3 and TRBJ2-6, with no clear D. V lost 2 bases and J lost 2, with 4 bases in between. This CDR3 spans 14 amino acids. Germline V CDR1 and CDR2: ENHRY, SYGVKD. CDR3 in DNA: TGTGCCATCAGTGAGATGGCTGGGGCCAACGTCCTGACTTTC. Its translation: CAISEMAGANVLTF.

V and J are TRBV19 and TRBJ2-3; D may be TRBD2 (6 bases). This CDR3 has 15 amino acids. Germline CDR1 is LNHDA and CDR2 is SQIVND (reference sequence). V was shortened by 3 bases and J by 1 base, with 11 bases between the two germline ends. CDR3 region: CASSIGGRRTDTQYF. The DNA for the CDR3 is TGTGCCAGTAGTATCGGGGGACGTCGCACAGATACGCAGTATTTT.

CDR3 in amino acids: CARARVITDTQYF. The DNA of the CDR3 is TGCGCCAGGGCCAGGGTAATCACAGATACGCAGTATTTT. V usage is TRBV10-1 and J usage is TRBJ2-3; D may be TRBD1 (5 bases). Germline-derived CDR1 and CDR2 are WNHNN and SYGVQD (reference sequence). The CDR3 is 13 residues long. V dropped 9 bases and J dropped 2 bases, with 12 bases sitting between them.